This entry concerns a single T cell receptor (beta chain). Its antigen remains unidentified. The source of the sample is a study of CD8 T cells in Susac syndrome. Study conclusions and caveats: Acknowledgment was made by the study that its TCR sequencing and HLA analysis involved a relatively small number of individuals.

Germline V CDR1 and CDR2: SEHNR, FQNEAQ (reference sequence). The CDR3 extends over 14 amino acids. V was shortened by 5 bases and J by 5 bases, with 15 bases between the two germline ends. Negative isolation yielded CD8+ and CD4+ T cells; FACS enriched TEMRA cells. Random hexamers were used to reverse transcribe an amount of about 0.45 to 1 ug RNA. Amplification of TCR beta CDR3 by immunoSEQ multiplex PCR spanned 54 Vbeta and 13 Jbeta. TCRdb reprocessed the immunoSEQ multiplex PCR reads with MiXCR, giving one entry per CDR3 protein. The table shows some 300,000 distinct CDR3 sequences, with approximately 89% occurring only once.

The chain joins TRBV7-9 to TRBJ1-1; no definite D call. The sample taken for sequencing was CD8+ T cells from PBMCs. The clonotype comes from a human donor with multiple sclerosis. The chain's CDR3 is CASSPSGVRTEAFF. CDR3 coding DNA: TGTGCCAGCAGCCCCAGCGGGGTGAGGACTGAAGCTTTCTTT.